Sequencing of this TCR beta chain was carried out in a study of glioma-infiltrating T cells. Notes on this clonotype: A read error may produce the germline difference seen at one junction end.

The CDR3 runs 16 residues. Looked up from germline, CDR1 is MNHEY and CDR2 is SVGEGT. Amplification of TCR alpha and beta CDR3 regions from RNA used iRepertoire nested multiplex PCR. TCRdb reprocessed the multiplex PCR reads with MiXCR, giving one entry per CDR3 protein. The table records roughly 350,000 distinct CDR3 sequences, approximately 42% of them present only once. The chain links TRBV6-2 or TRBV6-3 to TRBJ1-4; 7 bases are shared with TRBD1. The sample comprised glioma tissue, nonneoplastic brain tissue, or PBMCs (not recorded which). The origin of this receptor is a human donor with low-grade glioma or glioblastoma, undergoing nonglioma brain surgery, or in good health (not recorded which). The CDR3: CASSYAPDRPNEELFF. The CDR3 nucleotides read TGTGCCAGCAGTTACGCTCCGGACAGGCCGAATGAAGAACTGTTTTTT.